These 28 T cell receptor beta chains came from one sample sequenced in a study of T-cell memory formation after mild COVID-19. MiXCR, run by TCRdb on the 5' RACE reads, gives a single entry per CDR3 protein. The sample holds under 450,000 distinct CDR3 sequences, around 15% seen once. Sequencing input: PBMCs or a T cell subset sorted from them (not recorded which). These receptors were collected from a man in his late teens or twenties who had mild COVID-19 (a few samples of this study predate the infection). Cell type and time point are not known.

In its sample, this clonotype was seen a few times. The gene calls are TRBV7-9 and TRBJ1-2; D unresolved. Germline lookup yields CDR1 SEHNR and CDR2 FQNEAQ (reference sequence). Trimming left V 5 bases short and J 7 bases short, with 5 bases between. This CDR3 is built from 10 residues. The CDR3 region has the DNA TGTGCCAGCAGCATAGGTGGCTACACCTTC. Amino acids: CASSIGGYTF.

The CDR3 coding sequence is TGCAGTGCTAGCCCTCCGGGACTTAGGTGGGAGACCCAGTACTTC. This sequence encodes CSASPPGLRWETQYF. V usage is TRBV20-1 and J usage is TRBJ2-5, with D possibly TRBD2 on 6 matching bases. Germline CDR1 reads DFQATT; CDR2 reads SNEGSKA (reference sequence). Trimming removed 3 bases from V and 5 bases from J, with 19 bases in between. The CDR3 consists of 15 residues.

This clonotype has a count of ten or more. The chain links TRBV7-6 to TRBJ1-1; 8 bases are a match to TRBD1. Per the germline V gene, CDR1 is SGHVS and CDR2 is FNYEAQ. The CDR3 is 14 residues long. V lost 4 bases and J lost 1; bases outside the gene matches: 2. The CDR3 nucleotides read TGTGCCAGCAGCTCCGGGACAGGGAACACTGAAGCTTTCTTT. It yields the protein CASSSGTGNTEAFF.

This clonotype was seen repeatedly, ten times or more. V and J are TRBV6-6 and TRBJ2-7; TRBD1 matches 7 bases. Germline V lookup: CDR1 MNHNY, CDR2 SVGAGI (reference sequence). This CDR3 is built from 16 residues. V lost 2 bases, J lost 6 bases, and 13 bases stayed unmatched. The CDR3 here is CASSYVPNKQGSEQYV. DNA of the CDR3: TGTGCCAGCAGTTACGTCCCGAATAAACAGGGGTCCGAGCAGTACGTC.

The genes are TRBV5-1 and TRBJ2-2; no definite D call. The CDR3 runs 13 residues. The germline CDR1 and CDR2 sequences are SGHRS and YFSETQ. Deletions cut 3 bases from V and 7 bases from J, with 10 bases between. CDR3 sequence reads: CASSSGQVGELFF. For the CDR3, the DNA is TGCGCCAGCAGCTCCGGCCAGGTCGGGGAGCTGTTTTTT. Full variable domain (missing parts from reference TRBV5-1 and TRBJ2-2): KAGVTQTPRYLIKTRGQQVTLSCSPISGHRSVSWYQQTPGQGLQFLFEYFSETQRNKGNFPGRFSGRQFSNSRSEMNVSTLELGDSALYLCASSSGQVGELFFGEGSRLTVL.

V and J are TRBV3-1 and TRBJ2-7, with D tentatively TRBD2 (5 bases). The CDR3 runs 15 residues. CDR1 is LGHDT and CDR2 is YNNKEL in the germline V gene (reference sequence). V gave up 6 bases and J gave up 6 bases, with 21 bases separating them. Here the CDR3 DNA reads TGTGCCAGCAGTGCTAGCTTGTCTAGGTCGGGCGAGCAGTACGTC. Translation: CASSASLSRSGEQYV.

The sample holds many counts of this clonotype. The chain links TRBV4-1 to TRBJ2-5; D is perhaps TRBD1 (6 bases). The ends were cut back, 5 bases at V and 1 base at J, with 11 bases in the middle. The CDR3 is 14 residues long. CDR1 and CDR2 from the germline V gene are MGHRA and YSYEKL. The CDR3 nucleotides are TGCGCCAGCAGCGGCCGGACAGCCCAAGAGACCCAGTACTTC. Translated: CASSGRTAQETQYF.

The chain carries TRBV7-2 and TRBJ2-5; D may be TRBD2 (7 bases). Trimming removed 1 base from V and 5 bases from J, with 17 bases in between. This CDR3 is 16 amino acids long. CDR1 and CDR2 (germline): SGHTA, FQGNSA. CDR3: CASSLGLGGGRETQYF. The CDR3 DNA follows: TGTGCCAGCAGCTTAGGCTTAGGGGGGGGCAGGGAGACCCAGTACTTC.

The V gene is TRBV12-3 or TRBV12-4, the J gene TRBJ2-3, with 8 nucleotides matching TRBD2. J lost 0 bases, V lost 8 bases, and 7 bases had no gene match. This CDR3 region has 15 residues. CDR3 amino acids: CASPRSGGSTDTQYF. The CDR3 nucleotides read TGTGCCAGCCCTAGGTCGGGGGGGAGCACAGATACGCAGTATTTT.

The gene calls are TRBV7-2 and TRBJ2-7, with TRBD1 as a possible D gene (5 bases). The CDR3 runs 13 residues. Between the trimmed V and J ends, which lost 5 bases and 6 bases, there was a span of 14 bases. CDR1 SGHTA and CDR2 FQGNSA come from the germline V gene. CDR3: CASSQTQDTEQYV. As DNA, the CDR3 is TGTGCCAGCAGCCAAACCCAGGACACCGAGCAGTACGTC.

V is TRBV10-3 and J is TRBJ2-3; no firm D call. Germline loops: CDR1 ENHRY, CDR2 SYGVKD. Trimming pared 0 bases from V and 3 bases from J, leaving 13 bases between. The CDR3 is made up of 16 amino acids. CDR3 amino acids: CAISESASQLTDTQYF. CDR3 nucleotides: TGTGCCATCAGTGAGTCGGCTAGTCAACTAACAGATACGCAGTATTTT.

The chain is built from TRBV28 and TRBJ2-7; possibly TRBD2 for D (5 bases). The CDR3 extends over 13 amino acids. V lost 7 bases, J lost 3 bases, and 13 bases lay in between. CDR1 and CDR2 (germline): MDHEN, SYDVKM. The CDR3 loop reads CASTISGGYEQYV. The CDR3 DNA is TGTGCCAGCACCATCAGCGGAGGCTACGAGCAGTACGTC.

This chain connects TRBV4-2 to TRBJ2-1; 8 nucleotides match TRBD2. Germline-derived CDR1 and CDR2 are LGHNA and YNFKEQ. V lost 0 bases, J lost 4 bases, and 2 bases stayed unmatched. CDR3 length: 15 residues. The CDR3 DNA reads TGTGCCAGCAGCCAAGATGCGGGGGGTTACAATGAGCAGTTCTTC. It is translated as CASSQDAGGYNEQFF.

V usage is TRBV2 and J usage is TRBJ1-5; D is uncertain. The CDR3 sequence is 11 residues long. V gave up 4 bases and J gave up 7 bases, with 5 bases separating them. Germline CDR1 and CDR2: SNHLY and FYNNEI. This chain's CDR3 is CASSVGQPQHF. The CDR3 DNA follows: TGTGCCAGCAGTGTCGGGCAGCCCCAGCATTTT.

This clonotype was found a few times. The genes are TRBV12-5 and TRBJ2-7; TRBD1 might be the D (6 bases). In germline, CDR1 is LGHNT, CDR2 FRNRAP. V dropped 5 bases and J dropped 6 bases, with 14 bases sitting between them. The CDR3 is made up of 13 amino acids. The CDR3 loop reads CASGQKTGPEQYV. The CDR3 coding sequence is TGTGCTAGTGGTCAGAAGACAGGACCCGAGCAGTACGTC.

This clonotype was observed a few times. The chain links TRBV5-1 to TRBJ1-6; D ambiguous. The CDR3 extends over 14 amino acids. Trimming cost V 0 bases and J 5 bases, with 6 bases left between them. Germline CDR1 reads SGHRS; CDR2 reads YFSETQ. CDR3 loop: CASSLGSNNSPLHF. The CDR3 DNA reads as TGCGCCAGCAGCTTGGGCAGTAATAATTCACCCCTCCACTTT.

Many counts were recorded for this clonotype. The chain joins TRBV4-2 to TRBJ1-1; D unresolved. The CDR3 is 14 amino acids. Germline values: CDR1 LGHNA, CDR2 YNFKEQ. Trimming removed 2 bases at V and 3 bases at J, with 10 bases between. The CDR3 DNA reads TGTGCCAGCAGCCAATTCGAGCGGGACACTGAAGCTTTCTTT. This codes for CASSQFERDTEAFF.

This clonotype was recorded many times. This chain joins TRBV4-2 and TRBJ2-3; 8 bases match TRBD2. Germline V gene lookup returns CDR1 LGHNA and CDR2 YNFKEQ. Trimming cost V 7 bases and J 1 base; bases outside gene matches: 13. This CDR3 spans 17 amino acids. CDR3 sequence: CASKESSGAGGTDTQYF. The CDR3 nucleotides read TGTGCCAGCAAAGAATCTAGTGGAGCGGGGGGCACAGATACGCAGTATTTT.

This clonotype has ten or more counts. The CDR3 DNA is TGTGCCAGCAGCTTAGCAATTGCAGGATATGAAAAACTGTTTTTT. Encoded protein: CASSLAIAGYEKLFF. The rearrangement uses TRBV7-9 and TRBJ1-4; D remains ambiguous. V lost 0 bases and J 6 bases, leaving 11 bases between the germline ends. Germline loops: CDR1 SEHNR, CDR2 FQNEAQ (reference sequence). The CDR3 contains 15 residues.

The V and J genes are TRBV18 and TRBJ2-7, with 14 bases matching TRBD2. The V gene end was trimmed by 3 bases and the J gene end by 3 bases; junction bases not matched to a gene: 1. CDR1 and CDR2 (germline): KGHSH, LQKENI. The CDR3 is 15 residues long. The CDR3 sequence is CASSPTSGGVYEQYV. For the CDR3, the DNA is TGTGCCAGCTCACCGACTAGCGGGGGGGTCTACGAGCAGTACGTC.

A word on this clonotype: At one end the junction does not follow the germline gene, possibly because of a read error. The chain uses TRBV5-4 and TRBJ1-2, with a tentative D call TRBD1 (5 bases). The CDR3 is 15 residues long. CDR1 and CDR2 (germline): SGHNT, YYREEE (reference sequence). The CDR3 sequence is CASSLWGGTDYGYTF. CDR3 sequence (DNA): TGCGCCAGCAGCTTGTGGGGAGGGACTGACTATGGCTACACCTTC.

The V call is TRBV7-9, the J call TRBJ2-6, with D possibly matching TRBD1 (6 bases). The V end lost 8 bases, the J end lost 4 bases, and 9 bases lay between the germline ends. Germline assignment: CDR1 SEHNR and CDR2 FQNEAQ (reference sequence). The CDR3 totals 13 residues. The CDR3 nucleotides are TGTGCCAGCGGGACATTGGGGGCCAACGTCCTGACTTTC. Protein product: CASGTLGANVLTF.

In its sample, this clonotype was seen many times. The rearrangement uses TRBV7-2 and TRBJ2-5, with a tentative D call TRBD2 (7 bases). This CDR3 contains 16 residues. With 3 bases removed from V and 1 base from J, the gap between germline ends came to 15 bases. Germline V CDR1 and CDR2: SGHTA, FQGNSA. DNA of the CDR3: TGTGCCAGCAGCTTCGTGGGGGGCGGGAGCCAAGAGACCCAGTACTTC. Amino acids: CASSFVGGGSQETQYF.

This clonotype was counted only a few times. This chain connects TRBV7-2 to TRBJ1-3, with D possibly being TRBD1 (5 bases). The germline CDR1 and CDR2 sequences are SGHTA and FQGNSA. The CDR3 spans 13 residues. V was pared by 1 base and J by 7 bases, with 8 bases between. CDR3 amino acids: CASSLGQQNTIYF. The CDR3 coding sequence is TGTGCCAGCAGCTTAGGACAGCAGAACACCATATATTTT.

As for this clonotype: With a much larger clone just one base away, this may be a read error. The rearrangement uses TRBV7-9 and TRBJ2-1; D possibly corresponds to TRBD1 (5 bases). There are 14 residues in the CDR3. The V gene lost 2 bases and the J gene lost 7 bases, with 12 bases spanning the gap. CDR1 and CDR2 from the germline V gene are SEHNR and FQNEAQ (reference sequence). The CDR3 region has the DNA TGTGCCAGCAGCTTAAGCCAGGGCGAGAATGAGCAGTTCTTC. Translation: CASSLSQGENEQFF.

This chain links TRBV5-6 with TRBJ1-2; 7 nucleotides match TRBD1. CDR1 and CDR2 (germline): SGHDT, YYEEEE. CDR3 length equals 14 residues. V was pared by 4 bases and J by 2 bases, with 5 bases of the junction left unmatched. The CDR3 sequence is CASSRPTGNYGYTF. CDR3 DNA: TGTGCCAGCAGCCGTCCGACAGGGAACTATGGCTACACCTTC. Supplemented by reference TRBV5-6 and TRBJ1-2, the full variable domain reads DAGVTQSPTHLIKTRGQQVTLRCSPKSGHDTVSWYQQALGQGPQFIFQYYEEEERQRGNFPDRFSGHQFPNYSSELNVNALLLGDSALYLCASSRPTGNYGYTFGSGTRLTVV.

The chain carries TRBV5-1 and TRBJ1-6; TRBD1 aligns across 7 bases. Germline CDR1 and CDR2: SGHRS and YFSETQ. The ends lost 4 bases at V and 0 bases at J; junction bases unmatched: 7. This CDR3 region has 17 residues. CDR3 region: CASSGGTANSYNSPLHF. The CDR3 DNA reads TGCGCCAGCAGCGGCGGGACAGCGAACTCCTATAATTCACCCCTCCACTTT.

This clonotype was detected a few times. The CDR3 DNA sequence: TGCAGTGCCGTCATTGGGACGCTCAAGACCCAGTACTTC. It specifies CSAVIGTLKTQYF. The rearrangement joins TRBV20-1 to TRBJ2-5; D possibly uses TRBD1 or TRBD2 (5 bases each). Trimming removed 6 bases at V and 6 bases at J, with 17 bases between. From germline, CDR1 is DFQATT and CDR2 SNEGSKA (reference sequence). There are 13 residues in the CDR3.